The clone carrying this TCR beta chain has at least ten counts. This record comes from a study of molecular identifiers for immune sequencing clone quantification. The use of previously described methods and listed TCR primers produced the bulk TCR libraries. TCRdb passed the PCR reads through MiXCR, listing each CDR3 protein once. The sample yields more than 85,000 distinct CDR3 sequences, about 35% seen once. Specimen: naive CD8+ T cells from blood, with Jurkat cell RNA spiked in. Subset reported: FACS-sorted CD8+CD4-CCR7+CD45RA+ naive T cells. This clonotype was obtained from a human donor in good health. Some libraries in this study had Jurkat cell RNA spiked in.

DNA of the CDR3: TGTGCCAGCAGCCGAGGGACAGGGACTGGGGAGACCCAGTACTTC. As protein: CASSRGTGTGETQYF. The rearrangement joins TRBV28 to TRBJ2-5, with 9 bases that match TRBD1. Germline assignment: CDR1 MDHEN and CDR2 SYDVKM. V lost 6 bases to trimming and J lost 5 bases; unmatched junction nucleotides: 10. The length of the CDR3 is 15 residues. Full variable domain (outside the CDR3, taken from reference TRBV28 and TRBJ2-5): DVKVTQSSRYLVKRTGEKVFLECVQDMDHENMFWYRQDPGLGLRLIYFSYDVKMKEKGDIPEGYSVSREKKERFSLILESASTNQTSMYLCASSRGTGTGETQYFGPGTRLLVL.